The clone carrying this TCR beta chain was observed a few times. Its antigen is still unknown. As to time point: persistent/refractory GD, antithyroid drugs over 5 years with positive TRAb. With RNA extracted from PBMCs as input, the TCR library was made. Roughly 9.2 milliliters of peripheral blood were drawn into EDTA tubes. Libraries of TCR beta came from iRepertoire HTBI primers plus Arm-PCR of CDR3 regions. MiXCR, applied by TCRdb to the multiplex PCR reads, yields one record per CDR3 protein. This sample carries over 250,000 distinct CDR3 sequences, 20% to 25% of them seen once, and the ten largest clones take approximately 60%. The sample is drawn from a study of regulatory T cells in long-lasting Graves disease. The wider study: The term persistent Graves' disease signified upward of 5 years on antithyroid drugs with positive TSH receptor antibodies. Study-level points and caveats: Limited samples may have lowered accuracy.

This receptor was obtained from a female donor with Graves disease. Sequencing was performed on peripheral blood mononuclear cells (PBMCs), taken when the disease was refractory, from a patient treated with antithyroid drugs.

CDR3 DNA: TGTGCCAGCAGCGACAGTTTCAATTCACCCCTCCACTTT. It is translated as CASSDSFNSPLHF. V usage is TRBV3-1 and J usage is TRBJ1-6; D perhaps matches TRBD1 (5 bases). V was shortened by 5 bases and J by 7 bases, with 9 bases between the two germline ends. The CDR3 is made up of 13 amino acids. Per germline, CDR1 LGHDT and CDR2 YNNKEL (reference sequence).